These 30 T cell receptor beta chains were sequenced from one sample in a study of blood T cell repertoires in COVID-19. The data were produced by immunoSEQ multiplex PCR, yet TCRdb's version contains in-frame clones alone and is incomplete. This table holds nearly 25,000 clones, 70% to 90% found once. Sequencing was done on a sample of peripheral blood. The receptors stem from a man in his sixties or seventies with acute or convalescent COVID-19.

The J gene is TRBJ1-4, the V gene TRBV3-1 (or the pseudogene TRBV3-2), with unresolved D. The germline CDR1 and CDR2 sequences are LGHDT and YNNKEL (reference sequence). The CDR3 has 13 amino acids. V was shortened by 2 bases and J by 8 bases, with 9 bases between the two germline ends. The CDR3 region has the DNA TGTGCCAGCAGCCAATTTGAGGTCGAAAAACTGTTTTTT. Translation gives CASSQFEVEKLFF.

This clone was seen a single time. The gene calls are TRBV6-6 and TRBJ2-2, with 15 positions matching TRBD2. V gave up 5 bases and J gave up 2 bases; unmatched junction bases: 9. Germline CDR1 is MNHNY and CDR2 is SVGAGI (reference sequence). This CDR3 contains 19 residues. The CDR3: CASSRPGLAGGFNTGELFF. In nucleotides, the CDR3 is TGTGCCAGCAGTCGGCCGGGACTAGCGGGGGGATTCAACACCGGGGAGCTGTTTTTT.

The chain links TRBV3-1 (or the pseudogene TRBV3-2) to TRBJ1-3; 7 bases fit TRBD1. The CDR3 has 15 residues. The V segment lost 4 bases and the J segment 2 bases; nucleotides outside the gene matches: 5. Germline CDR1 LGHDT, CDR2 YNNKEL (reference sequence). CDR3 residues: CASSPDRVPGNTIYF. In DNA, the CDR3 is TGTGCCAGCAGCCCTGACAGGGTCCCTGGAAACACCATATATTTT.

This chain connects TRBV7-7 to TRBJ1-6, with D possibly TRBD1 on 5 matching bases. V gave up 2 bases and J gave up 12 bases, with 17 bases separating them. Per germline, CDR1 SSHAT and CDR2 FNYEAQ (reference sequence). The CDR3 runs to 15 residues. The CDR3 protein is CASSLWGATIGPLHF. DNA of the CDR3: TGTGCCAGCAGCTTATGGGGCGCAACGATAGGACCCCTCCACTTT. Based on the CDR3 plus reference TRBV7-7 and TRBJ1-6, the full variable domain is GAGVSQSPRYKVTKRGQDVTLRCDPISSHATLYWYQQALGQGPEFLTYFNYEAQPDKSGLPSDRFSAERPEGSISTLTIQRTEQRDSAMYRCASSLWGATIGPLHFGNGTRLTVT.

This sequence joins TRBV9 and TRBJ2-1; no clear D gene. The V gene's germline CDR1 is SGDLS and CDR2 YYNGEE. This CDR3 is 16 amino acids long. V lost 6 bases, J lost 0 bases, and 16 bases lay in between. The CDR3 sequence: CASTVDPWSSYNEQFF. CDR3 nucleotide sequence: TGTGCCAGCACCGTCGACCCGTGGAGCTCCTACAATGAGCAGTTCTTC.

The rearrangement joins TRBV11-2 to TRBJ2-7; possibly TRBD2 for D (6 bases). V lost 5 bases to trimming and J lost 3 bases, with 17 bases between them. The CDR3 is made up of 15 amino acids. Per germline, CDR1 SGHAT and CDR2 FQNNGV. Here the CDR3 DNA reads TGTGCCAGCAGCCCAAGCGTGGGACTTGACTACGAGCAGTACTTC. Translating it yields CASSPSVGLDYEQYF.

The chain recombines TRBV19 with TRBJ2-4; possible D gene TRBD2, 6 bases. CDR3 length equals 14 residues. Germline loops: CDR1 LNHDA, CDR2 SQIVND (reference sequence). V dropped 7 bases and J dropped 1 base, with 11 bases sitting between them. This CDR3 reads CASNLGGAKNIQYF. The CDR3 nucleotides are TGTGCCAGTAATCTTGGGGGGGCCAAAAACATTCAGTACTTC.

The chain is built from TRBV14 and TRBJ2-5, with D hard to call. Germline V gene data show CDR1 as SGHDN and CDR2 as FVKESK. The length of the CDR3 is 15 residues. Trimming stripped 4 bases from V and 2 bases from J, with 14 bases between. This CDR3 reads CASSLSRSHQETQYF. In DNA, the CDR3 is TGTGCCAGCAGCCTAAGTAGGAGTCATCAAGAGACCCAGTACTTC.

The chain employs TRBV19 and TRBJ2-4; 9 nucleotides align to TRBD1. CDR1 is LNHDA, CDR2 SQIVND, per germline (reference sequence). The CDR3 totals 14 residues. V was clipped by 5 bases and J by 6 bases; unmatched bases: 5. CDR3 coding DNA: TGTGCCAGTAGTTTCCAGACAGGGGGAAACATTCAGTACTTC. It translates to CASSFQTGGNIQYF.

J is TRBJ1-1 and V is TRBV19, with D perhaps TRBD1 (5 bases). Trimming shortened V by 4 bases and J by 5 bases, and 11 bases separated the two germline ends. Germline loops: CDR1 LNHDA, CDR2 SQIVND (reference sequence). The CDR3 covers 13 residues. Here the CDR3 DNA reads TGTGCCAGTAGTACGGGCAGGGTGACTGAAGCTTTCTTT. Protein product: CASSTGRVTEAFF.

The J gene is TRBJ1-6, the V gene TRBV28; D not certain. The V gene's germline CDR1 is MDHEN and CDR2 SYDVKM. Deletions cut 6 bases from V and 16 bases from J, with 31 bases between. This CDR3 has 17 residues. The chain's CDR3 is CASSTQDSRPHTLSLHF. For the CDR3, the DNA is TGTGCCAGCAGCACTCAGGACTCAAGGCCCCATACACTGTCTCTCCACTTT.

The chain recombines TRBV7-8 with TRBJ2-4; 7 bases align to TRBD1. After removal of 0 bases from V and 0 bases from J, the junction contained 2 bases not matched to a gene. The length of the CDR3 is 16 residues. Germline V gene lookup returns CDR1 SGHVS and CDR2 FQNEAQ. The CDR3 DNA is TGTGCCAGCAGCTTAGCAGGGGGCCTAGCCAAAAACATTCAGTACTTC. Amino acid sequence: CASSLAGGLAKNIQYF.

V gene TRBV9 combines with J gene TRBJ2-2; D is uncertain. Germline CDR1 reads SGDLS; CDR2 reads YYNGEE. The CDR3 totals 16 residues. The V and J ends lost 0 bases and 3 bases respectively, with 12 bases between them. This chain's CDR3 is CASSVGAELHTGELFF. CDR3 nucleotide sequence: TGTGCCAGCAGCGTAGGCGCGGAATTGCACACCGGGGAGCTGTTTTTT.

The chain uses TRBV30 and TRBJ1-2; the D gene is possibly TRBD1 (5 bases). Trimming took off 5 bases at V and 3 bases at J, with 10 bases between the two ends. Germline CDR1 reads GTSNPN; CDR2 reads SVGIG (reference sequence). CDR3 length equals 12 residues. The CDR3 region has the DNA TGTGCCTGGGCCGGGGGACACTATGGCTACACCTTC. Translating it yields CAWAGGHYGYTF.

This chain connects TRBV29-1 to TRBJ2-1; a weak D match, TRBD1 (5 bases). CDR1 is SQVTM, CDR2 ANQGSEA, per germline. The CDR3 is 16 residues long. With 1 base removed from V and 2 bases from J, the gap between germline ends came to 15 bases. CDR3 sequence (DNA): TGCAGCGTTGAAGTCCCCCTCAGGGTCCCCTACAATGAGCAGTTCTTC. Translated: CSVEVPLRVPYNEQFF.

The genes are TRBV10-3 and TRBJ2-1, with a possible D match to TRBD2 (6 bases). CDR3 length equals 13 residues. The germline V gene encodes CDR1 ENHRY and CDR2 SYGVKD. Trimming removed 11 bases from V and 5 bases from J, with 16 bases in between. Written as DNA, the CDR3 is TGTGCCGCCCGGGGACTTACTAACAATGAGCAGTTCTTC. Translated, it gives CAARGLTNNEQFF.

The genes are TRBV9 and TRBJ2-1; D unresolved. Germline V lookup: CDR1 SGDLS, CDR2 YYNGEE. The CDR3 has 13 residues. The ends were cut back, 2 bases at V and 5 bases at J, with 8 bases in the middle. The CDR3 reads CASSVYRDNEQFF. The CDR3 DNA sequence: TGTGCCAGCAGCGTCTACCGGGACAATGAGCAGTTCTTC.

The chain is built from TRBV7-9 and TRBJ2-5; D remains ambiguous. Trimming cost V 5 bases and J 11 bases, with 3 bases left between them. Germline loops: CDR1 SEHNR, CDR2 FQNEAQ (reference sequence). The CDR3 is 8 residues long. The CDR3 DNA reads as TGTGCCAGCAGCCCGCAGTACTTC. Protein product: CASSPQYF.

The chain recombines TRBV19 with TRBJ2-1; D is perhaps TRBD2 (5 bases). The CDR3 covers 14 residues. V was trimmed by 4 bases and J by 5 bases, leaving 12 bases between them. Germline V gives CDR1 LNHDA, CDR2 SQIVND (reference sequence). The CDR3 DNA is TGTGCCAGTAGTAGGTCCTCGACTAACAATGAGCAGTTCTTC. Translation gives CASSRSSTNNEQFF. Full variable domain (rest looked up from reference TRBV19 and TRBJ2-1): DGGITQSPKYLFRKEGQNVTLSCEQNLNHDAMYWYRQDPGQGLRLIYYSQIVNDFQKGDIAEGYSVSREKKESFPLTVTSAQKNPTAFYLCASSRSSTNNEQFFGPGTRLTVL.

The CDR3 DNA reads as TGTGCCAGCAGTTTAGTAGAGGGCGCAGGAGCTTTCTTT. Encoded protein: CASSLVEGAGAFF. This rearrangement joins TRBV6-5 to TRBJ1-1, with D unresolved. The CDR3 has 13 amino acids. V lost 4 bases and J lost 10, with 16 bases in between. From germline, CDR1 is MNHEY and CDR2 SVGAGI.

This clone was counted a few times. The chain employs TRBV11-2 and TRBJ2-3; 8 nucleotides align to TRBD2. The CDR3 spans 15 residues. Germline V gene data show CDR1 as SGHAT and CDR2 as FQNNGV. V was clipped by 1 base and J by 5 bases; unmatched bases: 5. Here the CDR3 reads CASSLAGGSLDTQYF. The CDR3 nucleotides read TGTGCCAGCAGCTTAGCGGGGGGGAGTTTAGATACGCAGTATTTT.

This chain joins TRBV28 and TRBJ1-2, with D possibly TRBD1 on 6 matching bases. Per the germline V gene, CDR1 is MDHEN and CDR2 is SYDVKM. The CDR3 extends over 14 amino acids. V shed 4 bases and J shed 6 bases, with 15 bases lying between them. The CDR3 coding sequence is TGTGCCAGCAGTTCGGGGGGGCATTTCAATGGCTACACCTTC. It is translated as CASSSGGHFNGYTF.

The chain has TRBV28 and TRBJ2-5; 10 nucleotides agree with TRBD2. J lost 2 bases, V lost 5 bases, and 8 bases had no gene match. The CDR3 loop spans 16 amino acids. CDR1 and CDR2 (germline): MDHEN, SYDVKM. Written as DNA, the CDR3 is TGTGCCAGCAGTGAAGCCGGGACTAGCGTACAAGAGACCCAGTACTTC. Protein product: CASSEAGTSVQETQYF.

V and J are TRBV19 and TRBJ1-2; TRBD1 matches at 7 bases. The CDR3 loop spans 14 amino acids. V lost 3 bases and J lost 3; bases outside the gene matches: 4. Germline CDR1 LNHDA, CDR2 SQIVND (reference sequence). DNA for the CDR3: TGTGCCAGTAGTATTGGGCAGGGGGACTATGGCTACACCTTC. The encoded protein is CASSIGQGDYGYTF.

The CDR3 region has the DNA TGCGCCAGCAGCCAAGTCCTACAGGGGGCCAACACTGAAGCTTTCTTT. Its translation is CASSQVLQGANTEAFF. The chain recombines TRBV4-1 with TRBJ1-1; 9 nucleotides match TRBD1. The CDR3 contains 16 residues. Germline CDR1 MGHRA, CDR2 YSYEKL. Germline trimming cut 1 base from V and 2 bases from J; bases unmatched to any gene: 5.

The chain carries TRBV27 and TRBJ2-5, with D unclear. Germline CDR1 reads MNHEY; CDR2 reads SMNVEV (reference sequence). The CDR3 runs 13 residues. The V gene lost 0 bases and the J gene lost 1 base, with 3 bases spanning the gap. The CDR3 nucleotides are TGTGCCAGCAGTTTATCCCTCCAAGAGACCCAGTACTTC. Protein product: CASSLSLQETQYF.

This clone was counted between two and nine times. The rearrangement joins TRBV11-3 to TRBJ2-2; unclear D gene. Between the trimmed V and J ends, which lost 4 bases and 0 bases, there was a span of 12 bases. Per the germline V gene, CDR1 is SGHNT and CDR2 is YENEEA. The CDR3 is 16 amino acids. In nucleotides, the CDR3 is TGTGCCAGCAGCTCGCTGTCGAGTACGAACACCGGGGAGCTGTTTTTT. Its protein is CASSSLSSTNTGELFF.

Here the CDR3 reads CASSLRQGINTGELFF. CDR3 sequence (DNA): TGTGCCAGCAGCCTTCGACAGGGGATAAACACCGGGGAGCTGTTTTTT. The V call is TRBV5-4, the J call TRBJ2-2; TRBD1 agrees at 8 bases. The trim removed 4 bases at V and 2 bases at J, leaving 7 bases unmatched. The CDR3 has 16 amino acids. Germline assignment: CDR1 SGHNT and CDR2 YYREEE (reference sequence).

The chain has TRBV18 and TRBJ1-5, with 10 nucleotides matching TRBD1. The CDR3 sequence is 18 residues long. The germline CDR1 and CDR2 sequences are KGHSH and LQKENI. The trim removed 1 base at V and 1 base at J, leaving 7 bases unmatched. In DNA, the CDR3 is TGTGCCAGCTCACCACGGGACAGGGGCCATGGGAGCAATCAGCCCCAGCATTTT. Encoded protein: CASSPRDRGHGSNQPQHF. The entire variable domain, with the rest obtained from reference TRBV18 and TRBJ1-5, is as follows: NAGVMQNPRHLVRRRGQEARLRCSPMKGHSHVYWYRQLPEEGLKFMVYLQKENIIDESGMPKERFSAEFPKEGPSILRIQQVVRGDSAAYFCASSPRDRGHGSNQPQHFGDGTRLSIL.

The chain uses TRBV19 and TRBJ2-4; TRBD1 matches at 9 bases. Looked up from germline, CDR1 is LNHDA and CDR2 is SQIVND (reference sequence). Germline trimming cut 1 base from V and 6 bases from J; bases unmatched to any gene: 10. The CDR3 sequence is 17 residues long. In DNA, the CDR3 is TGTGCCAGTAGTATAGGTGACAGGGGGTGGTCGGGAAACATTCAGTACTTC. This codes for CASSIGDRGWSGNIQYF. The entire variable domain, with the rest obtained from reference TRBV19 and TRBJ2-4, is as follows: DGGITQSPKYLFRKEGQNVTLSCEQNLNHDAMYWYRQDPGQGLRLIYYSQIVNDFQKGDIAEGYSVSREKKESFPLTVTSAQKNPTAFYLCASSIGDRGWSGNIQYFGAGTRLSVL.